What follows is one TCR beta chain and its context. This sample was taken from a study of control samples from healthy donors and cancer patients. The assay was immunoSEQ multiplex PCR, and TCRdb's table has in-frame clones only and misses some. Of around 150,000 clones detected, around 88% appear once; the ten largest clones hold 1.5% to 2%. This TCR came from a man younger than 35 in good health. The sequencing input was blood.

CDR3 residues: CASSRGRLIDTQYF. The CDR3 DNA follows: TGTGCCAGCAGTCGGGGACGGCTTATAGATACGCAGTATTTT. The V and J genes are TRBV6-2 or TRBV6-3 and TRBJ2-3; D possibly uses TRBD1 or TRBD2 (5 bases each). V lost 5 bases, J lost 5 bases, and 14 bases lay in between. The germline gives CDR1 MNHEY, CDR2 SVGEGT. The CDR3 length is 14 residues.